These 21 T cell receptor beta chains originate from one sample sequenced in a study of long-term antiretroviral therapy in people with HIV. Researchers ran immunoSEQ v3.0 at survey level. Clones were read by immunoSEQ multiplex PCR, and TCRdb kept only the in-frame ones, dropping some. Found here are some 40,000 clones, approximately 94% of them singletons; the top ten hold 2% to 2.5%. The starting material was unsorted PBMCs, obtained approximately 9.5 years after starting antiretroviral therapy. Source of these receptors: a man younger than 45 with HIV.

The chain carries TRBV4-1 and TRBJ2-5; possibly TRBD1 or TRBD2 for D (7 bases each). There are 15 residues in the CDR3. Per the germline V gene, CDR1 is MGHRA and CDR2 is YSYEKL. V lost 4 bases and J 5 bases, leaving 17 bases between the germline ends. The CDR3 sequence: CASSRFQGEGETQYF. The CDR3 bases are TGCGCCAGCAGCCGCTTTCAGGGGGAGGGGGAGACCCAGTACTTC.

V usage is TRBV11-2 and J usage is TRBJ1-2; D possibly corresponds to TRBD1 (5 bases). This CDR3 comprises 15 residues. Per the germline V gene, CDR1 is SGHAT and CDR2 is FQNNGV. Trimming cost V 4 bases and J 3 bases, with 15 bases left between them. CDR3 protein: CASSYRRQRDYGYTF. The CDR3 DNA sequence: TGTGCCAGCAGCTACCGGCGACAGAGAGACTATGGCTACACCTTC.

This rearrangement joins TRBV5-1 to TRBJ1-2; D is ambiguous. Germline CDR1 and CDR2: SGHRS and YFSETQ. V lost 0 bases to trimming and J lost 3 bases, with 12 bases between them. This CDR3 comprises 15 residues. The CDR3 DNA is TGCGCCAGCAGCTTGGGGATAACTACGGACTATGGCTACACCTTC. Its translation is CASSLGITTDYGYTF.

V and J are TRBV28 and TRBJ1-1, with D perhaps TRBD1 (6 bases). Germline lookup yields CDR1 MDHEN and CDR2 SYDVKM. Trimming pared 1 base from V and 5 bases from J, leaving 11 bases between. The CDR3 loop spans 14 amino acids. CDR3 sequence reads: CASSLSIGQTEAFF. CDR3 nucleotide sequence: TGTGCCAGCAGTTTATCCATCGGACAGACTGAAGCTTTCTTT.

This clone was found once. The J gene is TRBJ1-1, the V gene TRBV28; D remains ambiguous. This CDR3 has 11 residues. Trimming removed 2 bases from V and 11 bases from J, with 9 bases in between. Per the germline V gene, CDR1 is MDHEN and CDR2 is SYDVKM. CDR3 nucleotides: TGTGCCAGCAGTTTAAGTAGGTCGGCTTTCTTT. Translation: CASSLSRSAFF.

This clone has a single count. V usage is TRBV6-6 and J usage is TRBJ1-2; D uncertain. The CDR3 covers 15 residues. V lost 8 bases to trimming and J lost 4 bases, with 20 bases between them. Per the germline V gene, CDR1 is MNHNY and CDR2 is SVGAGI (reference sequence). CDR3 loop: CASGFSLVGLYGYTF. The CDR3 nucleotides read TGTGCCAGCGGTTTCAGCTTGGTAGGGCTCTATGGCTACACCTTC.

J is TRBJ2-5 and V is TRBV2, with TRBD1 matching over 7 bases. The CDR3 length is 12 residues. Per the germline V gene, CDR1 is SNHLY and CDR2 is FYNNEI. The ends lost 6 bases at V and 5 bases at J; junction bases unmatched: 3. Here the CDR3 DNA reads TGTGCCAGCAGGACGACAGGGGAGACCCAGTACTTC. Encoded protein: CASRTTGETQYF.

This chain links TRBV28 with TRBJ2-7; 10 nucleotides line up with TRBD1. Germline-derived CDR1 and CDR2 are MDHEN and SYDVKM. The CDR3 spans 17 residues. The junction had 12 bases not matched to a gene; V was cut back by 2 bases and J by 5 bases. CDR3 region: CASSLARDRGREDEQYV. CDR3 nucleotides: TGTGCCAGCAGTTTAGCTAGGGACAGGGGAAGAGAGGACGAGCAGTACGTC.

The chain joins TRBV19 to TRBJ1-2; D is perhaps TRBD1 (6 bases). The V gene's germline CDR1 is LNHDA and CDR2 SQIVND (reference sequence). V gave up 5 bases and J gave up 4 bases, with 11 bases separating them. The CDR3 is 13 amino acids. The DNA of the CDR3 is TGTGCCAGTAGTGCAGGACAGCTCTATGGCTACACCTTC. It codes for CASSAGQLYGYTF.

J is TRBJ1-1 and V is TRBV7-2; D not resolved. The germline CDR1 and CDR2 sequences are SGHTA and FQGNSA. Trimming removed 2 bases from V and 7 bases from J, with 8 bases in between. CDR3 length: 12 residues. The CDR3 DNA reads as TGTGCCAGCAGCTTATATGAGGGTGAAGCTTTCTTT. It specifies CASSLYEGEAFF.

V gene TRBV2 combines with J gene TRBJ1-3; D not resolved. V lost 6 bases and J lost 3, with 9 bases in between. The CDR3 is 13 amino acids. Germline V CDR1 and CDR2: SNHLY, FYNNEI. Here the CDR3 DNA reads TGTGCCAGCAGAGGAAGCGGTGGAAACACCATATATTTT. Translated: CASRGSGGNTIYF. The whole variable domain, filled in from reference TRBV2 and TRBJ1-3, reads EPEVTQTPSHQVTQMGQEVILRCVPISNHLYFYWYRQILGQKVEFLVSFYNNEISEKSEIFDDQFSVERPDGSNFTLKIRSTKLEDSAMYFCASRGSGGNTIYFGEGSWLTVV.

The chain carries TRBV7-9 and TRBJ2-6; 8 bases fit TRBD1. This CDR3 is 14 amino acids long. Germline CDR1 and CDR2: SEHNR and FQNEAQ (reference sequence). V shed 11 bases, J shed 4 bases, and the junction held 7 bases outside the gene matches. The CDR3 here is CAGQTGVGANVLTF. The CDR3 bases are TGTGCCGGGCAGACAGGGGTGGGGGCCAACGTCCTGACTTTC. Combining the CDR3 with reference TRBV7-9 and TRBJ2-6 gives the whole variable domain DTGVSQNPRHKITKRGQNVTFRCDPISEHNRLYWYRQTLGQGPEFLTYFQNEAQLEKSRLLSDRFSAERPKGSFSTLEIQRTEQGDSAMYLCAGQTGVGANVLTFGAGSRLTVL.

This chain connects TRBV9 to TRBJ1-3, with unresolved D. V gave up 0 bases and J gave up 4 bases, with 5 bases separating them. This CDR3 has 13 residues. The germline CDR1 and CDR2 sequences are SGDLS and YYNGEE. The CDR3, as DNA: TGTGCCAGCAGCGTAGATGGGGGAAACACCATATATTTT. The encoded protein is CASSVDGGNTIYF.

The rearrangement uses TRBV27 and TRBJ2-7; possibly TRBD1 for D (5 bases). This CDR3 has 14 residues. Germline CDR1 is MNHEY and CDR2 is SMNVEV (reference sequence). With 3 bases removed from V and 2 bases from J, the gap between germline ends came to 11 bases. CDR3 sequence reads: CASSLADRPYEQYV. For the CDR3, the DNA is TGTGCCAGCAGTTTGGCCGACAGACCCTACGAGCAGTACGTC.

The chain carries TRBV9 and TRBJ1-2; 9 bases match TRBD1. Germline V lookup: CDR1 SGDLS, CDR2 YYNGEE. The CDR3 is 15 residues long. V shed 0 bases and J 8 bases; nucleotides not matched to a gene: 8. CDR3: CASSVDLGQGRGYTF. DNA of the CDR3: TGTGCCAGCAGCGTAGACCTGGGACAGGGACGCGGCTACACCTTC.

This clone was seen a single time. The V and J genes are TRBV2 and TRBJ2-4; no definite D call. This CDR3 is built from 10 residues. Trimming stripped 6 bases from V and 6 bases from J, with 3 bases between. Germline V CDR1 and CDR2: SNHLY, FYNNEI. The CDR3: CASSGNIQYF. CDR3 coding DNA: TGTGCCAGCAGCGGAAACATTCAGTACTTC.

The gene calls are TRBV6-1 and TRBJ2-2; D is possibly TRBD2 (5 bases). The CDR3 extends over 14 amino acids. V lost 8 bases and J lost 3, with 13 bases in between. Germline V gene data show CDR1 as MNHNS and CDR2 as SASEGT. CDR3 nucleotide sequence: TGTGCCAGCCCCCGGGATTTTGACACCGGGGAGCTGTTTTTT. Residues: CASPRDFDTGELFF.

This clone showed up just once. This chain uses TRBV6-1 with TRBJ2-1, with 7 bases lining up with TRBD2. In germline, CDR1 is MNHNS, CDR2 SASEGT. CDR3 length: 15 amino acids. Losses at the gene ends were 6 bases for V and 4 bases for J; bases not matched to a gene: 9. CDR3 loop: CASSTLSGPYNEQFF. The CDR3 coding sequence is TGTGCCAGCAGCACACTTAGCGGGCCTTACAATGAGCAGTTCTTC.

The rearrangement links TRBV6-5 to TRBJ1-3, with unresolved D. The CDR3 length is 13 residues. Germline CDR1 MNHEY, CDR2 SVGAGI. The V and J ends lost 3 bases and 0 bases respectively, with 3 bases between them. CDR3 in DNA: TGTGCCAGCAGTTATGGCTCTGGAAACACCATATATTTT. Translated: CASSYGSGNTIYF.

The chain is built from TRBV7-9 and TRBJ2-3; 7 bases map to TRBD1. V shed 5 bases and J 2 bases; nucleotides not matched to a gene: 13. The CDR3 sequence is 17 residues long. Germline CDR1 reads SEHNR; CDR2 reads FQNEAQ (reference sequence). For the CDR3, the DNA is TGTGCCAGCAGCCGGGACAGCCCGTTTAGGCACACAGATACGCAGTATTTT. Translated: CASSRDSPFRHTDTQYF.

V is TRBV7-9 and J is TRBJ2-2, with 7 bases that match TRBD1. Germline lookup yields CDR1 SEHNR and CDR2 FQNEAQ (reference sequence). V was clipped by 3 bases and J by 6 bases; unmatched bases: 4. This CDR3 has 14 amino acids. The CDR3 here is CASSLHQGAGELFF. The CDR3 coding sequence is TGTGCCAGCAGCTTGCACCAGGGGGCCGGGGAGCTGTTTTTT.